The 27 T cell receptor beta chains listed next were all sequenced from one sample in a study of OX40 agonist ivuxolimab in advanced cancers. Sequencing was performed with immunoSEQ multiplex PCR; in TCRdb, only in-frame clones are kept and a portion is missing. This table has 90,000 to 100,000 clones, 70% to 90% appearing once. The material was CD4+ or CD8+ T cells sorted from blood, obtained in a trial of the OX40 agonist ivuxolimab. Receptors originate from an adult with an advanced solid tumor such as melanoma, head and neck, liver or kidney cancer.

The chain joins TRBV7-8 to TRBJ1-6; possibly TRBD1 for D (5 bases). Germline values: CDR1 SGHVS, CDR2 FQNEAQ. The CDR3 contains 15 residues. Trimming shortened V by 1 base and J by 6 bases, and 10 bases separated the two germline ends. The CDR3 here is CASSLEGTRNSPLHF. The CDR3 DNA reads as TGTGCCAGCAGCTTAGAGGGGACCCGTAATTCACCCCTCCACTTT.

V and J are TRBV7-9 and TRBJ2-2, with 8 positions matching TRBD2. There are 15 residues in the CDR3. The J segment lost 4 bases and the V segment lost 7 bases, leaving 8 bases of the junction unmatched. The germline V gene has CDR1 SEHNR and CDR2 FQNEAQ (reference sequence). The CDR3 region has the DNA TGTGCCAGCACCCGGGGGGGTAAGGCCACCGGGGAGCTGTTTTTT. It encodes CASTRGGKATGELFF.

For the CDR3, the DNA is TGTGCCAGTAGTACCCCCACGGATACGCAGTATTTT. It specifies CASSTPTDTQYF. The rearrangement uses TRBV19 and TRBJ2-3, with unresolved D. V was pared by 4 bases and J by 6 bases, with 8 bases between. From germline, CDR1 is LNHDA and CDR2 SQIVND (reference sequence). The CDR3 consists of 12 residues. The full variable domain, with the rest looked up from reference TRBV19 and TRBJ2-3, is DGGITQSPKYLFRKEGQNVTLSCEQNLNHDAMYWYRQDPGQGLRLIYYSQIVNDFQKGDIAEGYSVSREKKESFPLTVTSAQKNPTAFYLCASSTPTDTQYFGPGTRLTVL.

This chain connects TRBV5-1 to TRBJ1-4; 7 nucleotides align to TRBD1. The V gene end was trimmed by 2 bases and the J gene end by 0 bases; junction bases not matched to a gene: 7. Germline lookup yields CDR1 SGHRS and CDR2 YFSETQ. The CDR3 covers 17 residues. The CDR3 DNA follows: TGCGCCAGCAGCTTCGAACAGGGGCCTTCAACTAATGAAAAACTGTTTTTT. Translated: CASSFEQGPSTNEKLFF. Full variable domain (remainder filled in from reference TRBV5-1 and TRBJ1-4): KAGVTQTPRYLIKTRGQQVTLSCSPISGHRSVSWYQQTPGQGLQFLFEYFSETQRNKGNFPGRFSGRQFSNSRSEMNVSTLELGDSALYLCASSFEQGPSTNEKLFFGSGTQLSVL.

The CDR3 loop reads CASSPTGLSGNTIYF. Written as DNA, the CDR3 is TGTGCCAGCAGCCCTACAGGCCTCTCTGGAAACACCATATATTTT. V gene TRBV6-6 combines with J gene TRBJ1-3, with D perhaps matching TRBD1 (5 bases). V was pared by 6 bases and J by 0 bases, with 12 bases between. Per germline, CDR1 MNHNY and CDR2 SVGAGI (reference sequence). CDR3 length equals 15 residues.

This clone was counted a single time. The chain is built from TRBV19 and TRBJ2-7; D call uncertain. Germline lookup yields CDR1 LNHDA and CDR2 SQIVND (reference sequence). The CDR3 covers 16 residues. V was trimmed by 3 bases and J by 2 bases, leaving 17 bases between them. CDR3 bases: TGTGCCAGTAGTATGCGAGGCACACGGATTACCTACGAGCAGTACTTC. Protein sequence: CASSMRGTRITYEQYF.

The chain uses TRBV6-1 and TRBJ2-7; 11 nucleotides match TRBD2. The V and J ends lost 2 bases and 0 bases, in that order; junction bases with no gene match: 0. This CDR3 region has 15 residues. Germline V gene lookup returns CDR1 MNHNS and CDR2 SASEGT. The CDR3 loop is CASSELAGGSYEQYF. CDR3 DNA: TGTGCCAGCAGTGAACTAGCGGGGGGCTCCTACGAGCAGTACTTC.

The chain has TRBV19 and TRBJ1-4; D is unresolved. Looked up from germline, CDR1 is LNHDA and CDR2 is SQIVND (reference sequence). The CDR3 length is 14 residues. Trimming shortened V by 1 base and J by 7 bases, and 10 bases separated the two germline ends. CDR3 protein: CASSIGTAPEKLFF. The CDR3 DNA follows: TGTGCCAGTAGTATAGGCACTGCTCCTGAAAAACTGTTTTTT.

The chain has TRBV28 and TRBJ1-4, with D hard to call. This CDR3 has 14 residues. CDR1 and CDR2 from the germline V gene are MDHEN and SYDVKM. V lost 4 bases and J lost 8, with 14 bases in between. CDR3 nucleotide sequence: TGTGCCAGCAGTTGGGTGGGGATAAAAGAAAAACTGTTTTTT. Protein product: CASSWVGIKEKLFF.

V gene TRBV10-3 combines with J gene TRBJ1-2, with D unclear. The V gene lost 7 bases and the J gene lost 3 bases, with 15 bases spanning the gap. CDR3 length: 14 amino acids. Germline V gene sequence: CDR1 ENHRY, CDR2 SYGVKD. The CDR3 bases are TGTGCCATCAACGCGGACGTTTCATACTATGGCTACACCTTC. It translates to CAINADVSYYGYTF.

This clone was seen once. CDR3: CASSILPSLAGGPNEQFF. In DNA, the CDR3 is TGTGCCAGTAGTATACTACCGAGCCTAGCGGGGGGGCCCAATGAGCAGTTCTTC. The gene calls are TRBV19 and TRBJ2-1; 12 bases fit TRBD2. The CDR3 runs 18 residues. Germline CDR1 LNHDA, CDR2 SQIVND (reference sequence). V lost 2 bases and J lost 6; bases outside the gene matches: 11. The entire variable domain, with the rest obtained from reference TRBV19 and TRBJ2-1, is as follows: DGGITQSPKYLFRKEGQNVTLSCEQNLNHDAMYWYRQDPGQGLRLIYYSQIVNDFQKGDIAEGYSVSREKKESFPLTVTSAQKNPTAFYLCASSILPSLAGGPNEQFFGPGTRLTVL.

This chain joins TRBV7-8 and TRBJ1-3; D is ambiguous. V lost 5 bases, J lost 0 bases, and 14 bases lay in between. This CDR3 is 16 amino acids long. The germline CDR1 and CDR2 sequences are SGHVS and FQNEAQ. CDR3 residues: CASSPPPPSSGNTIYF. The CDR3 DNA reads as TGTGCCAGCAGCCCTCCCCCCCCCAGCTCTGGAAACACCATATATTTT.

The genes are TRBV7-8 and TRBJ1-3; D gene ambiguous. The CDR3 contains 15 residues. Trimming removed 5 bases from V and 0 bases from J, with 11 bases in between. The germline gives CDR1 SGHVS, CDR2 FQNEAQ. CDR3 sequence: CASSDRRYSGNTIYF. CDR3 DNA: TGTGCCAGCAGCGATCGCCGGTACTCTGGAAACACCATATATTTT.

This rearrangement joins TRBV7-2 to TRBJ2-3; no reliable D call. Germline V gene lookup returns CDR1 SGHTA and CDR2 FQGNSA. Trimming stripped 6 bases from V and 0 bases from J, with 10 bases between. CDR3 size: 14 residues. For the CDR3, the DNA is TGTGCCAGCAGATCACATCCTAGCACAGATACGCAGTATTTT. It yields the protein CASRSHPSTDTQYF.

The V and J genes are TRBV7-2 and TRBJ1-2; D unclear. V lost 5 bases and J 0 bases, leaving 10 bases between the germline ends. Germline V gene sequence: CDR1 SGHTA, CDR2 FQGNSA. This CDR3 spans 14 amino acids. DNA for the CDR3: TGTGCCAGCAGCCCCCGGCAGGCTAACTATGGCTACACCTTC. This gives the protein CASSPRQANYGYTF.

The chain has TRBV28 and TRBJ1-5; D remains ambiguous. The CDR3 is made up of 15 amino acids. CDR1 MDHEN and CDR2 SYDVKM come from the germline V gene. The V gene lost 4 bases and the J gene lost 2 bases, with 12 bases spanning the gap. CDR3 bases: TGTGCCAGCAGTTCTCCCCGGGGTGGCAATCAGCCCCAGCATTTT. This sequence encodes CASSSPRGGNQPQHF.

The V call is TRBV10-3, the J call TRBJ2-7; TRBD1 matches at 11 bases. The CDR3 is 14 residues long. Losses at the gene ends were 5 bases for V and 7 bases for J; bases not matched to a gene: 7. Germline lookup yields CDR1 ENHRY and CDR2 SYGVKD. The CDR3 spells CAISTGQGAGEQYF. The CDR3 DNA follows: TGTGCCATCAGTACCGGACAGGGGGCGGGTGAGCAGTACTTC.

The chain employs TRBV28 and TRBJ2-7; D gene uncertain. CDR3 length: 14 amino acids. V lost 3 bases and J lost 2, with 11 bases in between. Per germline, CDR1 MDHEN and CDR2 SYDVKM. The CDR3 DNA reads TGTGCCAGCAGTTTGGCCCACAGTACCTACGAGCAGTACTTC. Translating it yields CASSLAHSTYEQYF. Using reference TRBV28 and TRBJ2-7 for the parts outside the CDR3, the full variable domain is DVKVTQSSRYLVKRTGEKVFLECVQDMDHENMFWYRQDPGLGLRLIYFSYDVKMKEKGDIPEGYSVSREKKERFSLILESASTNQTSMYLCASSLAHSTYEQYFGPGTRLTVT.

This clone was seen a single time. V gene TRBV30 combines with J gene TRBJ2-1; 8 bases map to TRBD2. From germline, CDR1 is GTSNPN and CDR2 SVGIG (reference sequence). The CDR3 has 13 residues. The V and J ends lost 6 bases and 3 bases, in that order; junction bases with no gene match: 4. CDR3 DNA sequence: TGTGCCTGCAAGACTAGCGTCTACAATGAGCAGTTCTTC. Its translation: CACKTSVYNEQFF.

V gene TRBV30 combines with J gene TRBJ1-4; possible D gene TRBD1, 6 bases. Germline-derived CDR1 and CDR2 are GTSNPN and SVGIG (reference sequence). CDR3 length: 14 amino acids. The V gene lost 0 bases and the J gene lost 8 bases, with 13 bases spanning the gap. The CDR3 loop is CAWSVGGAWEKLFF. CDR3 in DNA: TGTGCCTGGAGTGTCGGGGGGGCCTGGGAAAAACTGTTTTTT. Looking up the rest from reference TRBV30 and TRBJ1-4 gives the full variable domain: SQTIHQWPATLVQPVGSPLSLECTVEGTSNPNLYWYRQAAGRGLQLLFYSVGIGQISSEVPQNLSASRPQDRQFILSSKKLLLSDSGFYLCAWSVGGAWEKLFFGSGTQLSVL.

The CDR3 here is CASSLGIRGSGNTIYF. The CDR3 DNA follows: TGCGCCAGCAGCTTGGGTATCAGGGGATCTGGAAACACCATATATTTT. The gene calls are TRBV5-1 and TRBJ1-3; possible D gene TRBD1, 6 bases. Trimming stripped 0 bases from V and 1 base from J, with 11 bases between. The CDR3 runs 16 residues. CDR1 is SGHRS and CDR2 is YFSETQ in the germline V gene. The full variable domain, its missing parts supplied by reference TRBV5-1 and TRBJ1-3, is KAGVTQTPRYLIKTRGQQVTLSCSPISGHRSVSWYQQTPGQGLQFLFEYFSETQRNKGNFPGRFSGRQFSNSRSEMNVSTLELGDSALYLCASSLGIRGSGNTIYFGEGSWLTVV.

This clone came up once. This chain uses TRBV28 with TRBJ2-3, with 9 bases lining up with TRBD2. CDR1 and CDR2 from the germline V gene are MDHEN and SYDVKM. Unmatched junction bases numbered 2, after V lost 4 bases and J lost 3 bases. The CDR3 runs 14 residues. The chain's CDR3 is CASSYAGGTDTQYF. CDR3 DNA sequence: TGTGCCAGCAGTTACGCGGGGGGGACAGATACGCAGTATTTT.

CDR3 coding DNA: TGTGCCAGCAGCGACAGAGGCTACGAGCAGTACTTC. Its translation is CASSDRGYEQYF. The chain has TRBV7-9 and TRBJ2-7; D may be TRBD1 (5 bases). The CDR3 is 12 residues long. CDR1 and CDR2 from the germline V gene are SEHNR and FQNEAQ (reference sequence). V lost 5 bases and J 3 bases, leaving 8 bases between the germline ends.

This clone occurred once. The CDR3, as DNA: TGTGCCAGCAGCTCACCAGCAGGGACCTCCTACGAGCAGTACTTC. The encoded protein is CASSSPAGTSYEQYF. The rearrangement joins TRBV11-2 to TRBJ2-7; either TRBD1 or TRBD2 may fit D (5 bases each). The germline V and J ends were trimmed by 4 bases and 0 bases, with 13 bases remaining between them. The CDR3 extends over 15 amino acids. Germline V gene data show CDR1 as SGHAT and CDR2 as FQNNGV.

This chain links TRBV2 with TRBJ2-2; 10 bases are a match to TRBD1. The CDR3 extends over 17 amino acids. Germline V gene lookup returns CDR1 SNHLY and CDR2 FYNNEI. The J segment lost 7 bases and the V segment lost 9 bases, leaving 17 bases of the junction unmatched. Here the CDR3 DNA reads TGTGCCAGTAGACTAACTATGACAGGGGGCGCGTTCGGGGAGCTGTTTTTT. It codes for CASRLTMTGGAFGELFF.

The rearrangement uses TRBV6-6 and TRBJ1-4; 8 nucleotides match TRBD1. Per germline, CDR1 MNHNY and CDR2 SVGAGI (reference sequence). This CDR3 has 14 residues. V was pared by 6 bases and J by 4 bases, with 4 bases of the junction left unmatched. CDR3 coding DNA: TGTGCCAGCAGGGGACAGGAACTTAATGAAAAACTGTTTTTT. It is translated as CASRGQELNEKLFF.

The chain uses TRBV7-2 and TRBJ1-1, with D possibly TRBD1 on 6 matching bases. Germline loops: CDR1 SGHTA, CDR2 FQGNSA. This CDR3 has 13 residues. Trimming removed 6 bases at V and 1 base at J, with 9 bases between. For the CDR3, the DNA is TGTGCCAGCAGGTGGACAGAGAACACTGAAGCTTTCTTT. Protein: CASRWTENTEAFF.